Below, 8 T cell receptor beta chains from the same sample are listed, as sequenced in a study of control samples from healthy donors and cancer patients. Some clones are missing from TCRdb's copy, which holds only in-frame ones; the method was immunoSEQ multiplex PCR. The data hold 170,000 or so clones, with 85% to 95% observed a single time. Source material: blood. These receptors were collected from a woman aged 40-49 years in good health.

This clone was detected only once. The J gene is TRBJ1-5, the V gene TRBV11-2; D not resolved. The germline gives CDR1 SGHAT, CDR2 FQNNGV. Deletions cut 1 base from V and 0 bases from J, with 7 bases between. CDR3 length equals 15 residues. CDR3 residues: CASSLAGLSNQPQHF. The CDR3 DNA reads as TGTGCCAGCAGCTTAGCAGGACTTAGCAATCAGCCCCAGCATTTT.

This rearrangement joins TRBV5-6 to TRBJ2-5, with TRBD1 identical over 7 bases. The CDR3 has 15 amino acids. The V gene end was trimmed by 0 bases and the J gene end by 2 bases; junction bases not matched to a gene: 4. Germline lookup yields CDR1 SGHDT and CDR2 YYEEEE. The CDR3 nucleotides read TGTGCCAGCAGCTTGGCCGGGACAGAACAAGAGACCCAGTACTTC. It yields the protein CASSLAGTEQETQYF.

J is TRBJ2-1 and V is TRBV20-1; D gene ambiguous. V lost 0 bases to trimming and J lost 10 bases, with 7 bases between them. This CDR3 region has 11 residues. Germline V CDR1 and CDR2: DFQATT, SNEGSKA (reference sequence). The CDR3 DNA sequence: TGCAGTGCTAGAGATTTCCCGGAGCAGTTCTTC. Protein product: CSARDFPEQFF.

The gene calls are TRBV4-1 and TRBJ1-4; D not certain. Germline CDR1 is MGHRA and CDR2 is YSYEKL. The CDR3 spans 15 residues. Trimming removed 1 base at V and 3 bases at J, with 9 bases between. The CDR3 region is CASSQVPGSNEKLFF. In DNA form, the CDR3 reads TGCGCCAGCAGCCAAGTCCCAGGCTCTAATGAAAAACTGTTTTTT.

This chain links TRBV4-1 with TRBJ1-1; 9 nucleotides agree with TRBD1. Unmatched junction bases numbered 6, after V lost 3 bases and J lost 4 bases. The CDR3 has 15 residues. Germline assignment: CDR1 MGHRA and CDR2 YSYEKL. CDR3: CASSQLGTGSTEAFF. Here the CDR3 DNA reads TGCGCCAGCAGCCAGCTTGGGACAGGGAGCACTGAAGCTTTCTTT.

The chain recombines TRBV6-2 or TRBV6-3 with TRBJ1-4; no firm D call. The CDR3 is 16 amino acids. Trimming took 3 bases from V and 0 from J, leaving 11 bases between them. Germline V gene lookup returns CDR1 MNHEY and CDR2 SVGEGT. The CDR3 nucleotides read TGTGCCAGCAGTTATTCGCGAGGAGCAACTAATGAAAAACTGTTTTTT. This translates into CASSYSRGATNEKLFF.

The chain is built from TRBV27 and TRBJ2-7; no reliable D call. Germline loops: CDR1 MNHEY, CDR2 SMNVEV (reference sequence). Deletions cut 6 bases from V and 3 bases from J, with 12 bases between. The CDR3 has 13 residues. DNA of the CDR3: TGTGCCAGCAGCTCAGGACGGCACTACGAGCAGTACTTC. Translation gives CASSSGRHYEQYF.

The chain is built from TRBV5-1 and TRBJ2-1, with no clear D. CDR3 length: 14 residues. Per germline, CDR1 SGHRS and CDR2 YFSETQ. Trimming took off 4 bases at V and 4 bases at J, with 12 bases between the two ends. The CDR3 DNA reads TGCGCCAGCAGCCTGCAAGCGTTTTACAATGAGCAGTTCTTC. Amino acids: CASSLQAFYNEQFF.